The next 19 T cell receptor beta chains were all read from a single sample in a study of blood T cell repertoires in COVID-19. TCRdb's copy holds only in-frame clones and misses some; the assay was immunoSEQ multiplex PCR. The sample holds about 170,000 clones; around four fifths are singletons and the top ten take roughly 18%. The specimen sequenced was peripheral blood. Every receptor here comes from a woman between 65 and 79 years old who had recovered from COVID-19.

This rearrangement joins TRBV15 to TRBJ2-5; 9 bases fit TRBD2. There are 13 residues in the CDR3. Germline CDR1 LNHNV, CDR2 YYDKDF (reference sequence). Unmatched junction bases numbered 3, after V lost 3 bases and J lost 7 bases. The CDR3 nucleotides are TGTGCCACCAGCAGGCGGGAGGGGGGGACCCAGTACTTC. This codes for CATSRREGGTQYF. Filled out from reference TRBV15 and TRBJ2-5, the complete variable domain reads DAMVIQNPRYQVTQFGKPVTLSCSQTLNHNVMYWYQQKSSQAPKLLFHYYDKDFNNEADTPDNFQSRRPNTSFCFLDIRSPGLGDTAMYLCATSRREGGTQYFGPGTRLLVL.

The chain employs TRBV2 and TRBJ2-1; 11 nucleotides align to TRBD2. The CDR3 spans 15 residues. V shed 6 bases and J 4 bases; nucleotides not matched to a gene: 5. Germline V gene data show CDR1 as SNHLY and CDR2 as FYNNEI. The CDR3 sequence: CASRTLAGVYNEQFF. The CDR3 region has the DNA TGTGCCAGCAGGACACTAGCGGGGGTATACAATGAGCAGTTCTTC.

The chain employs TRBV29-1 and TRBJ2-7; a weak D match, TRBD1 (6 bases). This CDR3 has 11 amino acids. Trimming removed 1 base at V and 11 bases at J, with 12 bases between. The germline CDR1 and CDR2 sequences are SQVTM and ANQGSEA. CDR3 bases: TGCAGCGTTGAAGGGGGGTCAGGGGAGTACTTC. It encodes CSVEGGSGEYF.

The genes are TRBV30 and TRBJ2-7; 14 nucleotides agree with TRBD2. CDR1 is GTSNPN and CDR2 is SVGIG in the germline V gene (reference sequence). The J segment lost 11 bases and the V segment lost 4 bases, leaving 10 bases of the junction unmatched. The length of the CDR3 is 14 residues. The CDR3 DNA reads TGTGCCTGGACGGCCGGGACTAGCGGGAGTTGGGAGTACTTC. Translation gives CAWTAGTSGSWEYF.

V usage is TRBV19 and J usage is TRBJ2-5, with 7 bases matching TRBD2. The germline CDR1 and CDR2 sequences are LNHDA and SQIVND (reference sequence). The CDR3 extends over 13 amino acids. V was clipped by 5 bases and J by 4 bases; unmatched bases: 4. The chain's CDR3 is CASSRGVRETQYF. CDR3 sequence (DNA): TGTGCCAGTAGTCGGGGGGTACGAGAGACCCAGTACTTC.

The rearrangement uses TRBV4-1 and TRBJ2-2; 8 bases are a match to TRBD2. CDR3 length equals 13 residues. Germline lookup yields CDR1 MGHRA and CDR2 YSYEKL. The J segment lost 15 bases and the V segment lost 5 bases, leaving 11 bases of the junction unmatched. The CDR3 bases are TGCGCCAGCAGCGCCCAAACCCGACTAGCGTTGTTTTTT. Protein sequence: CASSAQTRLALFF.

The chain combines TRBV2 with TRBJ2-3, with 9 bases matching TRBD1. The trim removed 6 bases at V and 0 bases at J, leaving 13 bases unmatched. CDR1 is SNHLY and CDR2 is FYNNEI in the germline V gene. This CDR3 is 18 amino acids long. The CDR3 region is CASSRGTGKGYSTDTQYF. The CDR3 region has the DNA TGTGCCAGCAGCCGAGGGACAGGGAAGGGGTATAGCACAGATACGCAGTATTTT.

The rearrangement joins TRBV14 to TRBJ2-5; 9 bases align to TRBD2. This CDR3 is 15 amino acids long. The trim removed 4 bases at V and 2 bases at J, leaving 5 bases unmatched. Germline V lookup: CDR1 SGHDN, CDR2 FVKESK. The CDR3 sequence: CASSPLAGQQETQYF. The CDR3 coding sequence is TGTGCCAGCAGCCCACTAGCGGGCCAACAAGAGACCCAGTACTTC.

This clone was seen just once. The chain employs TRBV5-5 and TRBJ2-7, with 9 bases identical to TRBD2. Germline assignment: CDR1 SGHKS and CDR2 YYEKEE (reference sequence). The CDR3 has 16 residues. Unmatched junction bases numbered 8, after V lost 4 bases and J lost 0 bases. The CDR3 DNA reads TGTGCCAGCAGCCCCCGCCTAGCGGGGAGCTCCTACGAGCAGTACTTC. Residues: CASSPRLAGSSYEQYF. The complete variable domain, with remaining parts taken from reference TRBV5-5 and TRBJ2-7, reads DAGVTQSPTHLIKTRGQQVTLRCSPISGHKSVSWYQQVLGQGPQFIFQYYEKEERGRGNFPDRFSARQFPNYSSELNVNALLLGDSALYLCASSPRLAGSSYEQYFGPGTRLTVT.

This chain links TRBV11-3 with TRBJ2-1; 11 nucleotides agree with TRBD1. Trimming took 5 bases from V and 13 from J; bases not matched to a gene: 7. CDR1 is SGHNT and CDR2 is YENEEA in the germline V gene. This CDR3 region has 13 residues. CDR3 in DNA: TGTGCCAGCAGCGAGGGACAGGGGGGCCCACAGTTCTTC. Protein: CASSEGQGGPQFF. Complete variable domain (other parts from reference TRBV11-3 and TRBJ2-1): EAGVVQSPRYKIIEKKQPVAFWCNPISGHNTLYWYLQNLGQGPELLIRYENEEAVDDSQLPKDRFSAERLKGVDSTLKIQPAELGDSAVYLCASSEGQGGPQFFGPGTRLTVL.

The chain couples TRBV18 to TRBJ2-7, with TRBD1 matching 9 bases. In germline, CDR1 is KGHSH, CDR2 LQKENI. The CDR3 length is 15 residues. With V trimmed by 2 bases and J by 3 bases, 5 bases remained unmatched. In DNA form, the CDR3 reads TGTGCCAGCTCACCAGGACAGGGGAGACACTACGAGCAGTACTTC. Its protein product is CASSPGQGRHYEQYF.

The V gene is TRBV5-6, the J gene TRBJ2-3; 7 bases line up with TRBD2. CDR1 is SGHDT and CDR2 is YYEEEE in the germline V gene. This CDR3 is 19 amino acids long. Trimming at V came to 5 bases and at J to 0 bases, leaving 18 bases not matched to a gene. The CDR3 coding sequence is TGTGCCAGCAGAGCTTGGTTAGGGGAGGGGCCTTTAAGCACAGATACGCAGTATTTT. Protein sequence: CASRAWLGEGPLSTDTQYF.

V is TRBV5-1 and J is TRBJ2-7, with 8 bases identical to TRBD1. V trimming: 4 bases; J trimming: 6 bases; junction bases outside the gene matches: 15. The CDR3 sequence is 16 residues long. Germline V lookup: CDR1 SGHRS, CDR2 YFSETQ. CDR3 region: CASSQGAGGGTLEQYF. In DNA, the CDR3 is TGCGCCAGCAGCCAGGGGGCGGGTGGGGGCACCCTCGAGCAGTACTTC.

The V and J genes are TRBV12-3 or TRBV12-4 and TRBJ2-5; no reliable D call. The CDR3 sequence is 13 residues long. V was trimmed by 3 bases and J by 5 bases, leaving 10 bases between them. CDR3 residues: CASSFTPRETQYF. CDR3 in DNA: TGTGCCAGCAGTTTTACCCCCCGGGAGACCCAGTACTTC.

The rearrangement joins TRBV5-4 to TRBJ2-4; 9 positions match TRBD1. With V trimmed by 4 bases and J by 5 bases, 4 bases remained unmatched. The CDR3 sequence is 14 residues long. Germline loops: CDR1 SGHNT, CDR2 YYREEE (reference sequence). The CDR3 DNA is TGTGCCAGCAGCCAAACAGGGGGCCAAAACATTCAGTACTTC. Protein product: CASSQTGGQNIQYF.

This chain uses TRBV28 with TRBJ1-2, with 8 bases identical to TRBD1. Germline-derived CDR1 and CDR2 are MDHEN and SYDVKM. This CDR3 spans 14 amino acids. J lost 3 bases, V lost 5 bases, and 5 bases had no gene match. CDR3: CASSPRTGHYGYTF. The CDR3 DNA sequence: TGTGCCAGCAGTCCCCGGACAGGGCACTATGGCTACACCTTC.

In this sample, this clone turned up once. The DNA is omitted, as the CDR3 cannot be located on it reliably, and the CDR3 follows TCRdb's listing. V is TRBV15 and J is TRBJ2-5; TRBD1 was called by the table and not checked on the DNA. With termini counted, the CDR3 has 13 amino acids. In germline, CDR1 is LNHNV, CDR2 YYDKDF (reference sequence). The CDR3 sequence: CATSRDYLDKADF.

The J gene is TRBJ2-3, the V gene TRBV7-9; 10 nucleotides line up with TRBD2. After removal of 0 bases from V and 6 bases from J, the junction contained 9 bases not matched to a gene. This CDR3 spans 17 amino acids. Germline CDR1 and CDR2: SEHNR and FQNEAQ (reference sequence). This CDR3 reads CASSLAGSGRPGDTQYF. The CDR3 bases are TGTGCCAGCAGCTTAGCGGGTAGCGGGAGGCCCGGGGATACGCAGTATTTT.

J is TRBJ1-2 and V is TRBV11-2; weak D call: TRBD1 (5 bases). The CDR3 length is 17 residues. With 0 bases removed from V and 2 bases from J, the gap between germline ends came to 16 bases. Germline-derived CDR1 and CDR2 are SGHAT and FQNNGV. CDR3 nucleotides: TGTGCCAGCAGCTTAGATCGCTGGGGGGGGAAAAACTATGGCTACACCTTC. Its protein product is CASSLDRWGGKNYGYTF.